What follows are 30 T cell receptor beta chains derived from one specimen sequenced in a study of immune evolution from preneoplasia to lung adenocarcinoma (dated by TCRdb to the early 2020s). Libraries were constructed by the immunoSEQ multiplex PCR assay. In TCRdb, the immuneACCESS table is reduced to in-frame sequences with V and J assigned. These tables do not hold every clone; where another copy was compared, an unresolved V gene accounts for under half, and the others remain unexplained. The table for this sample lists thousands of clones; nearly 75% of them were counted only once. The ten largest clonotypes hold around 8.8% of the sample. Sequences were obtained from FFPE atypical adenomatous hyperplasia tissue from the lung. The cell subset or site label on this specimen signifies: atypical adenomatous hyperplasia (AAH), lung preneoplasia. The receptors were sampled from an older donor with lung adenocarcinoma. Some clones in this sample may be carry-over from other donors' samples.

This clone was counted between two and nine times. In the same sample, other DNA sequences code for this CDR3. This chain joins TRBV30 and TRBJ2-7; 9 bases fit TRBD1. This CDR3 has 14 amino acids. The germline V gene has CDR1 GTSNPN and CDR2 SVGIG (reference sequence). Losses at the gene ends were 0 bases for V and 5 bases for J; bases not matched to a gene: 5. In DNA, the CDR3 is TGTGCCTGGAGTGTCGGACAGGGGACCCACGAGCAGTACTTC. It is translated as CAWSVGQGTHEQYF.

The rearrangement joins TRBV7-9 to TRBJ2-7, with D possibly matching TRBD1 (6 bases). This CDR3 has 12 residues. Germline V gene sequence: CDR1 SEHNR, CDR2 FQNEAQ (reference sequence). V lost 3 bases to trimming and J lost 6 bases, with 9 bases between them. CDR3 bases: TGTGCCAGCAGCTTGATCAGGGGCGAGCAGTACTTC. Amino acids: CASSLIRGEQYF.

This clone was seen more than once but under ten times. The DNA for the CDR3 is TGCGCCAGCAGGGTAGGGAACACTGAAGCTTTCTTT. Translation gives CASRVGNTEAFF. J is TRBJ1-1 and V is TRBV5-1; D is uncertain. The V end lost 5 bases, the J end lost 1 base, and 6 bases lay between the germline ends. Per the germline V gene, CDR1 is SGHRS and CDR2 is YFSETQ. This CDR3 is built from 12 residues.

The chain has TRBV4-2 and TRBJ1-2; D gene ambiguous. Germline lookup yields CDR1 LGHNA and CDR2 YNFKEQ. Trimming removed 0 bases from V and 8 bases from J, with 13 bases in between. The CDR3 covers 14 residues. CDR3 sequence (DNA): TGTGCCAGCAGCCAAGACTCCCCTTCGCCCGGCTACACCTTC. It yields the protein CASSQDSPSPGYTF.

The genes are TRBV29-1 and TRBJ1-2; perhaps TRBD1 as D (5 bases). V lost 0 bases and J 4 bases, leaving 12 bases between the germline ends. Germline loops: CDR1 SQVTM, CDR2 ANQGSEA. The CDR3 length is 14 residues. The CDR3 region has the DNA TGCAGCGTTGAAGAGGTTCCGGGACCCTATGGCTACACCTTC. It is translated as CSVEEVPGPYGYTF.

J is TRBJ1-4 and V is TRBV5-1, with 8 bases matching TRBD1. J lost 6 bases, V lost 4 bases, and 5 bases had no gene match. Germline lookup yields CDR1 SGHRS and CDR2 YFSETQ. This CDR3 has 14 residues. The CDR3 protein is CASSTGQGDEKLFF. The CDR3 region has the DNA TGCGCCAGCAGCACCGGACAGGGTGATGAAAAACTGTTTTTT.

This rearrangement joins TRBV15 to TRBJ1-5, with a tentative D call TRBD1 (5 bases). The CDR3 has 18 amino acids. The V gene lost 0 bases and the J gene lost 5 bases, with 20 bases spanning the gap. Germline CDR1 is LNHNV and CDR2 is YYDKDF (reference sequence). CDR3 bases: TGTGCCACCAGCAGAGATCGGCTGGGACGGGACGGATATCAGCCCCAGCATTTT. Translated: CATSRDRLGRDGYQPQHF. Combining the CDR3 with reference TRBV15 and TRBJ1-5 gives the whole variable domain DAMVIQNPRYQVTQFGKPVTLSCSQTLNHNVMYWYQQKSSQAPKLLFHYYDKDFNNEADTPDNFQSRRPNTSFCFLDIRSPGLGDTAMYLCATSRDRLGRDGYQPQHFGDGTRLSIL.

The CDR3 sequence: CASRLRQTNTEAFF. The CDR3 bases are TGTGCCAGCAGGTTACGGCAGACGAACACTGAAGCTTTCTTT. V gene TRBV7-2 combines with J gene TRBJ1-1; D gene ambiguous. The CDR3 sequence is 14 residues long. Trimming removed 6 bases from V and 1 base from J, with 12 bases in between. CDR1 is SGHTA and CDR2 is FQGNSA in the germline V gene.

The chain has TRBV28 and TRBJ1-1; D is perhaps TRBD1 (6 bases). The V end lost 6 bases, the J end lost 4 bases, and 15 bases lay between the germline ends. The CDR3 length is 14 residues. Germline V CDR1 and CDR2: MDHEN, SYDVKM. The CDR3 DNA reads as TGTGCCAGCAGGTCAGGAGGGGGAGGCACTGAAGCTTTCTTT. Protein sequence: CASRSGGGGTEAFF.

As to this clone: Other DNA sequences in this specimen translate into the identical CDR3. The chain uses TRBV5-6 and TRBJ2-5; weak D call: TRBD2 (5 bases). Germline lookup yields CDR1 SGHDT and CDR2 YYEEEE. CDR3 length: 14 residues. V was shortened by 4 bases and J by 4 bases, with 14 bases between the two germline ends. For the CDR3, the DNA is TGTGCCAGCAGCCACGGGGTCGTACGAGAGACCCAGTACTTC. It is translated as CASSHGVVRETQYF.

The chain recombines TRBV28 with TRBJ1-2; TRBD1 agrees at 8 bases. CDR1 is MDHEN and CDR2 is SYDVKM in the germline V gene. The V segment lost 7 bases and the J segment 1 base; nucleotides outside the gene matches: 5. CDR3 size: 14 residues. The CDR3, as DNA: TGTGCCAGCATGCCCGACAGGGGTAACTATGGCTACACCTTC. It is translated as CASMPDRGNYGYTF.

This clone turned up a few times. The rearrangement uses TRBV18 and TRBJ2-2; TRBD1 is a possible D gene (6 bases). CDR3 size: 16 residues. Trimming left V 3 bases short and J 5 bases short, with 16 bases between. Germline V gene data show CDR1 as KGHSH and CDR2 as LQKENI. The CDR3 DNA follows: TGTGCCAGCTCACCGACAGGTCTTCCGAGTACCGGGGAGCTGTTTTTT. It translates to CASSPTGLPSTGELFF. Looking up the rest from reference TRBV18 and TRBJ2-2 gives the full variable domain: NAGVMQNPRHLVRRRGQEARLRCSPMKGHSHVYWYRQLPEEGLKFMVYLQKENIIDESGMPKERFSAEFPKEGPSILRIQQVVRGDSAAYFCASSPTGLPSTGELFFGEGSRLTVL.

The CDR3 nucleotides read TGCGCCAGGGACACCCACACTGAAGCTTTCTTT. The encoded protein is CARDTHTEAFF. The rearrangement links TRBV5-1 to TRBJ1-1; D may be TRBD1 (5 bases). V shed 8 bases and J shed 3 bases, with 8 bases lying between them. Germline V gene lookup returns CDR1 SGHRS and CDR2 YFSETQ. The CDR3 loop spans 11 amino acids.

Note on this clone: Other DNA sequences in this sample translate to the same CDR3. This sequence joins TRBV4-1 and TRBJ2-3; 12 positions agree with TRBD2. The V segment lost 0 bases and the J segment 5 bases; nucleotides outside the gene matches: 12. This CDR3 contains 19 residues. Germline CDR1 MGHRA, CDR2 YSYEKL. The CDR3 DNA follows: TGCGCCAGCAGCCAAGATGGGACCGAGACTAGCGGGAGAGGAGATACGCAGTATTTT. The encoded protein is CASSQDGTETSGRGDTQYF.

Turning to this clone: Mismatch with germline at one junction end may stem from a read error. V gene TRBV11-1 combines with J gene TRBJ2-1, with D perhaps matching TRBD2 (5 bases). This CDR3 has 15 amino acids. Germline values: CDR1 SGHAT, CDR2 FQDESV (reference sequence). CDR3 sequence reads: CASSLTGNSYNDQFF. The CDR3 DNA reads TGTGCCAGCAGCCTGACCGGGAACTCCTACAATGATCAGTTCTTC.

This clone turned up a few times. The rearrangement uses TRBV5-1 and TRBJ2-7, with 9 bases that match TRBD1. The V gene end was trimmed by 5 bases and the J gene end by 3 bases; junction bases not matched to a gene: 3. The CDR3 consists of 13 residues. CDR1 and CDR2 from the germline V gene are SGHRS and YFSETQ. The DNA for the CDR3 is TGCGCCAGCAGTTGGACAGGGGACTACGAGCAGTACTTC. Residues: CASSWTGDYEQYF.

Written as DNA, the CDR3 is TGTGCCATCAGTGAGTCACGAGAGACCCAGTACTTC. Residues: CAISESRETQYF. The chain recombines TRBV10-3 with TRBJ2-5; D unresolved. CDR3 length: 12 residues. CDR1 ENHRY and CDR2 SYGVKD come from the germline V gene. Trimming cost V 0 bases and J 4 bases, with 3 bases left between them.

Notes on this clone: Other DNA sequences from this sample encode an identical CDR3 as well. J is TRBJ1-1 and V is TRBV2; D call uncertain. Germline values: CDR1 SNHLY, CDR2 FYNNEI. CDR3 size: 11 residues. Trimming stripped 7 bases from V and 2 bases from J, with 5 bases between. Here the CDR3 reads CASTFNTEAFF. CDR3 DNA: TGTGCCAGCACCTTTAACACTGAAGCTTTCTTT.

This clone has just one count. The V gene is TRBV6-6, the J gene TRBJ1-1; D unclear. CDR3 size: 13 residues. The germline CDR1 and CDR2 sequences are MNHNY and SVGAGI (reference sequence). V was pared by 6 bases and J by 0 bases, with 8 bases between. In DNA, the CDR3 is TGTGCCAGCAGCCTGAAACTGAACACTGAAGCTTTCTTT. Encoded protein: CASSLKLNTEAFF.

The chain links TRBV7-9 to TRBJ2-7; the D is unclear. There are 11 residues in the CDR3. Germline lookup yields CDR1 SEHNR and CDR2 FQNEAQ (reference sequence). The V gene lost 8 bases and the J gene lost 6 bases, with 11 bases spanning the gap. The CDR3 DNA follows: TGTGCCAGCGGGGAATCGTCCGAGCAGTACTTC. Amino acid sequence: CASGESSEQYF.

The J gene is TRBJ1-6, the V gene TRBV5-1, with 10 positions matching TRBD1. Trimming removed 4 bases from V and 9 bases from J; junction bases left unmatched: 10. CDR1 is SGHRS, CDR2 YFSETQ, per germline. The CDR3 is made up of 16 amino acids. CDR3 coding DNA: TGCGCCAGCAGCCGAACCTCGGGACAGGGGATTTCACCCCTCCACTTT. Protein sequence: CASSRTSGQGISPLHF.

The DNA of the CDR3 is TGCGCCAGCAGCCCGGACAGTAACTATGGCTACACCTTC. It encodes CASSPDSNYGYTF. This chain joins TRBV4-1 and TRBJ1-2, with D perhaps TRBD1 (6 bases). This CDR3 is 13 amino acids long. Trimming took off 4 bases at V and 1 base at J, with 7 bases between the two ends. Germline V gene sequence: CDR1 MGHRA, CDR2 YSYEKL.

The V call is TRBV9, the J call TRBJ1-5; no firm D call. Germline V gene sequence: CDR1 SGDLS, CDR2 YYNGEE. This CDR3 contains 13 residues. V lost 0 bases and J lost 5, with 6 bases in between. CDR3 sequence (DNA): TGTGCCAGCAGCGTAGGGGTTGATCAGCCCCAGCATTTT. It is translated as CASSVGVDQPQHF.

The rearrangement joins TRBV7-8 to TRBJ1-1, with D hard to call. V was cut by 5 bases and J by 0 bases, with 7 bases left in between. CDR3 length: 13 residues. The germline V gene has CDR1 SGHVS and CDR2 FQNEAQ. The CDR3 nucleotides read TGTGCCAGCAGCCCAGACATGAACACTGAAGCTTTCTTT. Translating gives CASSPDMNTEAFF.

This clone has a handful of counts. The junction shows a germline mismatch at one end, possibly a read error. This chain joins TRBV2 and TRBJ2-7; perhaps TRBD1 as D (5 bases). Germline V gene sequence: CDR1 SNHLY, CDR2 FYNNEI. The CDR3 is made up of 14 amino acids. The CDR3: CASRTDTQGLVGNF. CDR3 coding DNA: TGTGCCAGCAGGACGGACACCCAAGGTTTAGTGGGGAACTTC.

The chain uses TRBV9 and TRBJ2-5; no definite D call. Trimming shortened V by 0 bases and J by 2 bases, and 5 bases separated the two germline ends. CDR3 length: 13 amino acids. Germline CDR1 is SGDLS and CDR2 is YYNGEE. This chain's CDR3 is CASSVGPQETQYF. DNA for the CDR3: TGTGCCAGCAGCGTAGGACCTCAAGAGACCCAGTACTTC.

J is TRBJ2-2 and V is TRBV7-9; a possible D gene is TRBD2 (6 bases). Germline values: CDR1 SEHNR, CDR2 FQNEAQ (reference sequence). This CDR3 contains 13 residues. The V end was cut by 1 base, the J end by 7 bases, with 7 bases between. The CDR3 DNA is TGTGCCAGCAGCTTAGGCGGGAACGGGGAGCTGTTTTTT. Its translation: CASSLGGNGELFF.

The genes are TRBV6-1 and TRBJ1-5; D not resolved. CDR1 MNHNS and CDR2 SASEGT come from the germline V gene. This CDR3 spans 15 amino acids. The V gene lost 6 bases and the J gene lost 2 bases, with 14 bases spanning the gap. In DNA, the CDR3 is TGTGCCAGCAGGAGGACCTTAGAGGGCAATCAGCCCCAGCATTTT. Its translation: CASRRTLEGNQPQHF.

The chain recombines TRBV18 with TRBJ2-3, with 7 bases that match TRBD1. Trimming removed 6 bases from V and 0 bases from J; junction bases left unmatched: 6. The CDR3 runs 15 residues. Germline V gene lookup returns CDR1 KGHSH and CDR2 LQKENI. The CDR3 DNA is TGTGCCAGCTCGTCCCACAGGGGAAGCACAGATACGCAGTATTTT. This codes for CASSSHRGSTDTQYF.

V and J are TRBV30 and TRBJ2-5, with D maybe TRBD1 (5 bases). The germline V gene encodes CDR1 GTSNPN and CDR2 SVGIG (reference sequence). The length of the CDR3 is 13 residues. Trimming left V 3 bases short and J 6 bases short, with 14 bases between. CDR3 region: CAWRNQGVQTQYF. Written as DNA, the CDR3 is TGTGCCTGGAGAAATCAGGGTGTCCAGACCCAGTACTTC.